The clone carrying this T cell receptor beta chain appeared a few times. From the 5' RACE reads, TCRdb called clonotypes with MiXCR, one entry per CDR3 protein. The sample gives approximately 67,000 distinct CDR3 sequences, about 16% of which show up once; approximately 5% is in the top ten. This CDR3 is 15 amino acids long. CDR1 is KGHSH and CDR2 is LQKENI in the germline V gene. Trimming cost V 3 bases and J 8 bases; bases outside gene matches: 8. The sample belongs to a study of HIV-infected patients and healthy controls. V usage is TRBV18 and J usage is TRBJ2-4; 9 bases agree with TRBD1. The specimen was CD4+ T cells from blood. The sequence derives from a human donor in good health. CDR3 amino acids: CASSPFTGGDDIQYF. Here the CDR3 DNA reads TGTGCCAGCTCACCCTTCACAGGGGGCGACGACATTCAGTACTTC.